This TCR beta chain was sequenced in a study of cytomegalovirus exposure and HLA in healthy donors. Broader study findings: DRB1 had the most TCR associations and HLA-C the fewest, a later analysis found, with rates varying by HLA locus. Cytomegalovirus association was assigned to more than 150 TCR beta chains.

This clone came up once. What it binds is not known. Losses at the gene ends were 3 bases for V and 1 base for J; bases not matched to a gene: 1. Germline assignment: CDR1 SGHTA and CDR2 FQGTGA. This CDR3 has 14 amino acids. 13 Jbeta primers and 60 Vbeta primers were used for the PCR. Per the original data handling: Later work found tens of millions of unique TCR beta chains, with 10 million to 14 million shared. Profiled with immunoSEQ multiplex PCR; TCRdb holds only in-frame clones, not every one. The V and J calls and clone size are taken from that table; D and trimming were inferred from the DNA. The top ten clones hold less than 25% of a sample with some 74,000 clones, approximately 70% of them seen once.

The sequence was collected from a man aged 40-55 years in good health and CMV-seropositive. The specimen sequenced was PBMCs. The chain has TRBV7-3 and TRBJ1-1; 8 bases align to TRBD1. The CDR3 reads CASSLTGANTEAFF. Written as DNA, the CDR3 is TGTGCCAGCAGCTTGACAGGGGCGAACACTGAAGCTTTCTTT.